These 12 T cell receptor beta chains were all obtained from the same sample, sequenced in a study of CD8+ T cells in alopecia areata. Sequencing relied on a cDNA template that was reverse transcribed from extracted RNA. TCRdb keeps only in-frame clones here, not all; method: immunoSEQ multiplex PCR. The sample lists 110,000 to 150,000 clones; approximately 65% were seen once. Sequencing was carried out using CD8+ T cells sorted from blood. Source of these receptors: a human donor in good health.

V usage is TRBV27 and J usage is TRBJ2-1; TRBD2 is a possible D gene (6 bases). The CDR3 consists of 15 residues. The V end was cut by 2 bases, the J end by 6 bases, with 14 bases between. The germline CDR1 and CDR2 sequences are MNHEY and SMNVEV (reference sequence). CDR3 residues: CASSLPGVAVNEQFF. CDR3 coding DNA: TGTGCCAGCAGTTTACCGGGGGTTGCGGTCAATGAGCAGTTCTTC.

This chain links TRBV6-5 with TRBJ2-7; TRBD1 or TRBD2 may be the D gene (5 bases each). There are 14 residues in the CDR3. Trimming took 5 bases from V and 6 from J, leaving 17 bases between them. CDR1 and CDR2 from the germline V gene are MNHEY and SVGAGI. The CDR3 is CASSREDGTLEQYF. CDR3 in DNA: TGTGCCAGCAGTCGAGAAGACGGGACCCTCGAGCAGTACTTC.

This clone came up a few times. The J gene is TRBJ2-2, the V gene TRBV7-8; D is unresolved. Germline CDR1 reads SGHVS; CDR2 reads FQNEAQ. V shed 5 bases and J shed 9 bases, with 13 bases lying between them. This CDR3 is built from 13 residues. For the CDR3, the DNA is TGTGCCAGCAGCCTCGGAAGGGCATGGGAGCTGTTTTTT. Translating it yields CASSLGRAWELFF. Filled out from reference TRBV7-8 and TRBJ2-2, the complete variable domain reads GAGVSQSPRYKVAKRGQDVALRCDPISGHVSLFWYQQALGQGPEFLTYFQNEAQLDKSGLPSDRFFAERPEGSVSTLKIQRTQQEDSAVYLCASSLGRAWELFFGEGSRLTVL.

This chain connects TRBV7-9 to TRBJ2-1; the D gene is possibly TRBD2 (5 bases). This CDR3 is 12 amino acids long. Germline lookup yields CDR1 SEHNR and CDR2 FQNEAQ (reference sequence). With 1 base removed from V and 8 bases from J, the gap between germline ends came to 6 bases. CDR3 sequence: CASSLERDEQFF. Here the CDR3 DNA reads TGTGCCAGCAGCTTAGAGAGGGATGAGCAGTTCTTC.

The V and J genes are TRBV27 and TRBJ2-5, with D uncertain. The CDR3 is made up of 13 amino acids. Germline values: CDR1 MNHEY, CDR2 SMNVEV (reference sequence). V lost 6 bases and J lost 2, with 10 bases in between. CDR3 region: CASSSWAQETQYF. The CDR3 nucleotides read TGTGCCAGCAGCTCGTGGGCGCAAGAGACCCAGTACTTC.

This clone was picked up a small number of times. The J gene is TRBJ2-5, the V gene TRBV6-1, with a possible D match to TRBD2 (6 bases). The CDR3 totals 13 residues. V gave up 7 bases and J gave up 5 bases, with 14 bases separating them. The germline gives CDR1 MNHNS, CDR2 SASEGT. The CDR3 DNA sequence: TGTGCCAGCATTGGGCGGGACGTGGAGACCCAGTACTTC. Amino acids: CASIGRDVETQYF.

V and J are TRBV11-2 and TRBJ2-7; 8 nucleotides align to TRBD1. In germline, CDR1 is SGHAT, CDR2 FQNNGV. Trimming cost V 0 bases and J 0 bases; bases outside gene matches: 7. The CDR3 totals 17 residues. The CDR3 region has the DNA TGTGCCAGCAGCTTAGAAGCAGAAGGACAGGGCTCCTACGAGCAGTACTTC. Its protein is CASSLEAEGQGSYEQYF.

J is TRBJ2-1 and V is TRBV5-1; perhaps D is TRBD1 or TRBD2 (5 bases each). Germline V gives CDR1 SGHRS, CDR2 YFSETQ. This CDR3 spans 13 amino acids. Trimming pared 6 bases from V and 3 bases from J, leaving 10 bases between. In DNA form, the CDR3 reads TGCGCCAGCACGGGACGCAACTACAATGAGCAGTTCTTC. Amino acid sequence: CASTGRNYNEQFF.

The chain uses TRBV27 and TRBJ2-2; D possibly corresponds to TRBD1 (6 bases). V shed 5 bases and J shed 1 base, with 11 bases lying between them. This CDR3 region has 15 residues. Germline CDR1 MNHEY, CDR2 SMNVEV (reference sequence). CDR3 sequence reads: CASSPLTGNTGELFF. The CDR3 DNA follows: TGTGCCAGCAGTCCGCTGACAGGGAACACCGGGGAGCTGTTTTTT.

This clone was recorded many times. The rearrangement links TRBV5-1 to TRBJ2-7; perhaps TRBD2 as D (5 bases). The CDR3 loop spans 14 amino acids. Germline-derived CDR1 and CDR2 are SGHRS and YFSETQ. V lost 0 bases and J lost 0, with 7 bases in between. CDR3 in DNA: TGCGCCAGCAGCTTGGGAGGGAGCTCCTACGAGCAGTACTTC. This sequence encodes CASSLGGSSYEQYF.

The rearrangement joins TRBV4-2 to TRBJ2-1; D is unclear. V shed 6 bases and J shed 8 bases, with 14 bases lying between them. The germline gives CDR1 LGHNA, CDR2 YNFKEQ. The CDR3 totals 13 residues. CDR3 sequence: CASSPPLGDEQFF. The CDR3 nucleotides are TGTGCCAGCAGTCCCCCTCTCGGCGATGAGCAGTTCTTC.

The chain joins TRBV2 to TRBJ2-7; D may be TRBD2 (5 bases). CDR1 and CDR2 from the germline V gene are SNHLY and FYNNEI. Trimming stripped 1 base from V and 0 bases from J, with 10 bases between. This CDR3 has 15 amino acids. The CDR3 loop is CASSEGTLSSYEQYF. In DNA form, the CDR3 reads TGTGCCAGCAGTGAAGGGACTCTAAGCTCCTACGAGCAGTACTTC.